This record covers a single T cell receptor beta chain. The data were obtained in a study of blood T cell repertoires in COVID-19. In the authors' methods: Estimation of nucleated cell counts relied on the amplification of reference gene primers. Using immunoSEQ multiplex PCR, the repertoire was profiled, and TCRdb retains in-frame clones only, with some absent. The DNA gave D and trimming, while V, J and clone size come from that table. The sample consists of 90,000 to 130,000 clones, 55% to 75% of them appearing once. Trimming took 6 bases from V and 4 from J; bases not matched to a gene: 8. The CDR3 is made up of 16 amino acids. Germline V gives CDR1 SNHLY, CDR2 FYNNEI.

This receptor was taken from a woman aged 40 to 50 with acute or convalescent COVID-19. The chain carries TRBV2 and TRBJ1-4; 10 bases are a match to TRBD1. The specimen sequenced was peripheral blood. CDR3 amino acids: CASSGQGVAVNEKLFF. Here the CDR3 DNA reads TGTGCCAGCAGCGGACAGGGGGTTGCTGTTAATGAAAAACTGTTTTTT.